This T cell receptor beta chain emerged from a study of T cell responses to AZD1222 COVID-19 vaccine. Sequencing used immunoSEQ multiplex PCR; TCRdb keeps in-frame clones, though not all of them. Of approximately 60,000 clones listed, more than 80% are singletons. CDR1 and CDR2 (germline): SGDLS, YYNGEE. CDR3 length equals 16 residues. V lost 3 bases, J lost 3 bases, and 15 bases lay in between. J is TRBJ2-2 and V is TRBV9; D is unclear. The sample consisted of peripheral blood, taken on day 0 of MenACWY control vaccination. The sequence derives from an adult in good health. The CDR3 DNA is TGTGCCAGCAGCGCGCTGGGAACTCGGTACACCGGGGAGCTGTTTTTT. It translates to CASSALGTRYTGELFF. The variable domain in full, completed from reference TRBV9 and TRBJ2-2, reads DSGVTQTPKHLITATGQRVTLRCSPRSGDLSVYWYQQSLDQGLQFLIQYYNGEERAKGNILERFSAQQFPDLHSELNLSSLELGDSALYFCASSALGTRYTGELFFGEGSRLTVL.